Sequencing of this T cell receptor (beta chain) was carried out in a study of cytomegalovirus exposure and HLA in healthy donors. Whole-study findings and limits: A later analysis revealed that TCR association rates differed between HLA loci, peaking at DRB1 and bottoming out at HLA-C.

The CDR3 runs 14 residues. Trimming took off 3 bases at V and 8 bases at J, with 13 bases between the two ends. Germline assignment: CDR1 LNHDA and CDR2 SQIVND (reference sequence). Details on this clone: Its antigen is not known.

The PCR was carried out with 60 Vbeta primers and 13 Jbeta primers. Data came from immunoSEQ multiplex PCR; TCRdb stores just in-frame clones and leaves some out. The data show 170,000 or so clones, 84% seen once. This chain joins TRBV19 and TRBJ1-4, with D uncertain. The sequencing input was PBMCs. The TCR comes from a boy aged 2 to 10 in good health and CMV-seronegative. The CDR3 protein is CASSIAGPSEKLFF. Here the CDR3 DNA reads TGTGCCAGTAGTATCGCAGGCCCCAGCGAAAAACTGTTTTTT. Full variable domain (outside the CDR3, taken from reference TRBV19 and TRBJ1-4): DGGITQSPKYLFRKEGQNVTLSCEQNLNHDAMYWYRQDPGQGLRLIYYSQIVNDFQKGDIAEGYSVSREKKESFPLTVTSAQKNPTAFYLCASSIAGPSEKLFFGSGTQLSVL.